This T cell receptor (beta chain) appears in the sequencing data of a study of T cells in Graves' hyperthyroidism and ophthalmopathy. Study-level points and caveats: Peripheral blood also featured most of the thyroid clonotypes expanded above 0.001. With a median lead of around 5.9 months before onset, the model predicted ophthalmopathy. By a 13 V-J model, ophthalmopathy was set apart from stable hyperthyroidism.

Using RNA transcripts as the source, TCR beta CDR3 regions were amplified. The HTBI primer set served for first-round RT-PCR of the TCR CDR3. In TCRdb, the multiplex PCR reads were re-called with MiXCR into one record per CDR3 protein. The top ten clones hold 6.5% to 9% of a sample with approximately 640,000 distinct CDR3 sequences, 45% of them seen once. The V end was cut by 6 bases, the J end by 0 bases, with 8 bases between. The CDR3 has 14 amino acids. Germline V gene data show CDR1 as SEHNR and CDR2 as FQNEAQ (reference sequence). At least ten counts were recorded for this clonotype. What it binds is not known.

The receptor comes from an adult man with Graves' disease, either hyperthyroidism or ophthalmopathy (not recorded which). Sample: peripheral blood or thyroid tissue (not recorded which). The rearrangement joins TRBV7-9 to TRBJ1-4; perhaps TRBD1 as D (5 bases). The CDR3 DNA sequence: TGTGCCAGCAGAGGGGATGCAACTAATGAAAAACTGTTTTTT. Encoded protein: CASRGDATNEKLFF.